This T cell receptor beta chain is drawn from a study of T cell repertoires in cytomegalovirus infection. TCRdb used MiXCR to reprocess the reads, holding one entry per CDR3 protein. In the table there are roughly 230,000 distinct CDR3 sequences, approximately 17% of which are singletons. In its sample, this clonotype was seen many times. Antigen specificity is unknown. Whole-study results and caveats: CMV-specific TCR beta clonotypes restricted by HLA-C dominated the ex vivo response.

J lost 3 bases, V lost 5 bases, and 1 base had no gene match. The CDR3 spans 13 residues. CDR1 and CDR2 from the germline V gene are MDHEN and SYDVKM. The sequence came from a human donor in good health (CMV status not recorded). Some clones in this sample may be carry-over from other donors' samples. This chain links TRBV28 with TRBJ2-1; 7 bases are a match to TRBD1. The sequenced sample consisted of CD8+ T cells from PBMCs. DNA for the CDR3: TGTGCCAGCAGTCAGGGGGACTACAATGAGCAGTTCTTC. It yields the protein CASSQGDYNEQFF.